This T cell receptor (beta chain) was captured by sequencing in a study of CD8 T cells in ankylosing spondylitis. Points from the study as a whole: Among TCR beta sequences, a motif of about 8 highly homologous variants appeared characteristic of ankylosing spondylitis blood. Reportedly, matched ankylosing spondylitis synovial fluid was significantly enriched for disease-linked clones. Relatively rare in peripheral blood, disease-linked clones were also CD8+.

Of note for this clonotype: Its specificity is unknown. The junction departs from the called germline gene at one end, perhaps through a read error.

Germline assignment: CDR1 SSHAT and CDR2 FNYEAQ (reference sequence). The CDR3 runs 16 residues. Quantitative 5'-RACE with molecular barcodes produced the TCR beta libraries. TCRdb redid the calling of the 5' RACE reads with MiXCR, one entry per CDR3 protein. The sample includes 150,000 or so distinct CDR3 sequences, approximately 32% seen only once; the top ten take over 5.5%. Sample: synovial fluid, either unsorted or a sorted T cell fraction (not recorded which). The source of this sequence is a male donor with ankylosing spondylitis. V is TRBV7-7 and J is TRBJ2-3, with TRBD2 matching over 13 bases. In nucleotides, the CDR3 is TGTGCTAGCAGCCCCGGACTAGCGGGGGCCGGAGATACGCAGTATTTT. This sequence encodes CASSPGLAGAGDTQYF.